This is a list of T cell receptor beta chains from one sample in a study of blood T cell repertoires in COVID-19. Sequencing used immunoSEQ multiplex PCR; TCRdb keeps in-frame clones, though not all of them. The sample carries hundreds of thousands of clones, 90% recorded once. The sequenced material came from PBMCs or T cells enriched from blood (not recorded which). These receptors were obtained from a man in his 60s who had recovered from COVID-19. CDR3s include the opening cysteine and the closing phenylalanine or tryptophan. Each record gives: J gene, D gene, clone size, V gene, CDR3 length, CDR3 protein, CDR3 DNA. A D gene is named only where the DNA matches it firmly. Some rows have no size entry. The others give once, few or many, or a class for an expanded clone.

j_call: TRBJ1-2
d_call: -
clone_size: -
v_call: TRBV10-3
cdr3_length: 12
cdr3_aa: CAIQGKEYGYTF
cdr3_nt: TGTGCCATCCAGGGAAAGGAGTATGGCTACACCTTC

j_call: TRBJ1-3
d_call: -
clone_size: -
v_call: TRBV24-1
cdr3_length: 17
cdr3_aa: CATSVVRQPAIPNTIYF
cdr3_nt: TGTGCCACCAGTGTGGTGAGACAGCCTGCTATTCCAAACACCATATATTTT

j_call: TRBJ1-5
d_call: -
clone_size: -
v_call: TRBV6-2/TRBV6-3
cdr3_length: 15
cdr3_aa: CASSPWGDGNQPQHF
cdr3_nt: TGTGCCAGCAGCCCGTGGGGGGATGGCAATCAGCCCCAGCATTTT

j_call: TRBJ2-7
d_call: -
clone_size: -
v_call: TRBV4-1
cdr3_length: 15
cdr3_aa: CASSQDPGTPREQYF
cdr3_nt: TGCGCCAGCAGCCAAGATCCCGGGACACCCCGCGAGCAGTACTTC

j_call: TRBJ1-5
d_call: -
clone_size: -
v_call: TRBV12-3/TRBV12-4
cdr3_length: 13
cdr3_aa: CASRRESNQPQHF
cdr3_nt: TGTGCCAGCAGGAGGGAAAGCAATCAGCCCCAGCATTTT

j_call: TRBJ1-2
d_call: -
clone_size: once
v_call: TRBV7-9
cdr3_length: 11
cdr3_aa: CASDISHGYTF
cdr3_nt: TGTGCCAGCGACATCTCACATGGCTACACCTTC

j_call: TRBJ1-3
d_call: -
clone_size: few
v_call: TRBV30
cdr3_length: 12
cdr3_aa: CAWSPFGNTIYF
cdr3_nt: TGTGCCTGGTCCCCATTTGGAAACACCATATATTTT

j_call: TRBJ1-5
d_call: TRBD1
clone_size: -
v_call: TRBV9
cdr3_length: 14
cdr3_aa: CASSAGQWDQPQHF
cdr3_nt: TGTGCCAGCAGCGCGGGACAGTGGGATCAGCCCCAGCATTTT

j_call: TRBJ2-1
d_call: -
clone_size: -
v_call: TRBV9
cdr3_length: 16
cdr3_aa: CASSVVPRRNYNEQFF
cdr3_nt: TGTGCCAGCAGCGTAGTCCCTAGAAGGAACTACAATGAGCAGTTCTTC

j_call: TRBJ2-5
d_call: TRBD2
clone_size: -
v_call: TRBV7-8
cdr3_length: 13
cdr3_aa: CASSAIGGETQYF
cdr3_nt: TGTGCCAGCAGCGCAATCGGGGGGGAGACCCAGTACTTC

j_call: TRBJ1-2
d_call: -
clone_size: few
v_call: TRBV4-2
cdr3_length: 16
cdr3_aa: CASSQDFRGGNYGYTF
cdr3_nt: TGTGCCAGCAGCCAAGATTTCCGGGGAGGGAACTATGGCTACACCTTC

j_call: TRBJ2-7
d_call: -
clone_size: -
v_call: TRBV7-2
cdr3_length: 14
cdr3_aa: CASSLQGGTYEQYF
cdr3_nt: TGTGCCAGCAGCTTACAGGGAGGAACCTACGAGCAGTACTTC

j_call: TRBJ1-4
d_call: TRBD1
clone_size: -
v_call: TRBV2
cdr3_length: 14
cdr3_aa: CASTLDRGPEKLFF
cdr3_nt: TGTGCCAGCACTTTGGACAGGGGGCCCGAAAAACTGTTTTTT

j_call: TRBJ2-7
d_call: -
clone_size: -
v_call: TRBV5-1
cdr3_length: 15
cdr3_aa: CASSESVSSRYEQYF
cdr3_nt: TGCGCCAGCAGCGAAAGCGTCTCTTCGAGATACGAGCAGTACTTC

j_call: TRBJ2-1
d_call: TRBD2
clone_size: -
v_call: TRBV27
cdr3_length: 15
cdr3_aa: CASSPGTSGRNEQFF
cdr3_nt: TGTGCCAGCAGTCCGGGGACTAGCGGGAGGAATGAGCAGTTCTTC

j_call: TRBJ2-7
d_call: -
clone_size: few
v_call: TRBV19
cdr3_length: 16
cdr3_aa: CASSLGRDFQAYEQYF
cdr3_nt: TGTGCCAGTAGTTTAGGCCGGGACTTTCAAGCCTACGAGCAGTACTTC

j_call: TRBJ1-1
d_call: TRBD1
clone_size: -
v_call: TRBV14
cdr3_length: 13
cdr3_aa: CASSQGTADEAFF
cdr3_nt: TGTGCCAGCAGCCAGGGGACAGCCGATGAAGCTTTCTTT

j_call: TRBJ1-2
d_call: -
clone_size: few
v_call: TRBV5-1
cdr3_length: 14
cdr3_aa: CASSLEGSLYGYTF
cdr3_nt: TGCGCCAGCAGCTTGGAGGGGTCCCTATATGGCTACACCTTC

j_call: TRBJ2-1
d_call: TRBD2
clone_size: -
v_call: TRBV14
cdr3_length: 18
cdr3_aa: CASSQGIVRREGHNEQFF
cdr3_nt: TGTGCCAGCAGCCAAGGCATTGTCAGGCGGGAGGGACACAATGAGCAGTTCTTC

j_call: TRBJ2-1
d_call: TRBD2
clone_size: -
v_call: TRBV25-1
cdr3_length: 15
cdr3_aa: CASSETSGAYNEQFF
cdr3_nt: TGTGCCAGCAGTGAAACTAGCGGGGCTTACAATGAGCAGTTCTTC

j_call: TRBJ2-1
d_call: TRBD2
clone_size: -
v_call: TRBV6-5
cdr3_length: 14
cdr3_aa: CASSRGLAGDEQFF
cdr3_nt: TGTGCCAGCAGTCGCGGACTAGCGGGGGATGAGCAGTTCTTC

j_call: TRBJ1-2
d_call: -
clone_size: -
v_call: TRBV29-1
cdr3_length: 12
cdr3_aa: CSVEVGAYGYTF
cdr3_nt: TGCAGCGTTGAAGTGGGGGCTTATGGCTACACCTTC

j_call: TRBJ1-4
d_call: -
clone_size: -
v_call: TRBV19
cdr3_length: 16
cdr3_aa: CASNSWAKTTNEKLFF
cdr3_nt: TGTGCCAGTAACTCGTGGGCAAAGACAACTAATGAAAAACTGTTTTTT

j_call: TRBJ1-2
d_call: -
clone_size: once
v_call: TRBV25-1
cdr3_length: 13
cdr3_aa: CASSEASAYGYTF
cdr3_nt: TGTGCCAGCAGTGAGGCCAGTGCCTATGGCTACACCTTC

j_call: TRBJ2-1
d_call: TRBD2
clone_size: -
v_call: TRBV10-3
cdr3_length: 16
cdr3_aa: CAISGTSGSSYNEQFF
cdr3_nt: TGTGCCATCAGCGGGACTAGCGGGAGCTCCTACAATGAGCAGTTCTTC